This T cell receptor beta chain was obtained from a study of CD8 T cells in Susac syndrome. Sequencing of TCR beta was undertaken in CD8+ and CD4+ T cells derived from blood. While CD8+ and CD4+ T cells were isolated negatively, TEMRA cells were enriched by FACS. Random-hexamer reverse transcription was applied to about 0.45 to 1 ug RNA. TCRdb processed the immunoSEQ multiplex PCR reads anew with MiXCR; each CDR3 protein has one entry. This sample has about 430,000 distinct CDR3 sequences; roughly 85% occur once, and the top ten carry around 0.12%. Trimming cost V 6 bases and J 2 bases, with 14 bases left between them. This CDR3 spans 15 amino acids. Germline lookup yields CDR1 WSHSY and CDR2 SAAADI.

The chain has TRBV10-2 and TRBJ1-5, with D unclear. The sequenced material came from CD8+ T cells from PBMCs. This sequence was found in a human donor with multiple sclerosis. As DNA, the CDR3 is TGCGCCAGCAGCGAAGAAGTGCAGGGCAATCAGCCCCAGCATTTT. This gives the protein CASSEEVQGNQPQHF.